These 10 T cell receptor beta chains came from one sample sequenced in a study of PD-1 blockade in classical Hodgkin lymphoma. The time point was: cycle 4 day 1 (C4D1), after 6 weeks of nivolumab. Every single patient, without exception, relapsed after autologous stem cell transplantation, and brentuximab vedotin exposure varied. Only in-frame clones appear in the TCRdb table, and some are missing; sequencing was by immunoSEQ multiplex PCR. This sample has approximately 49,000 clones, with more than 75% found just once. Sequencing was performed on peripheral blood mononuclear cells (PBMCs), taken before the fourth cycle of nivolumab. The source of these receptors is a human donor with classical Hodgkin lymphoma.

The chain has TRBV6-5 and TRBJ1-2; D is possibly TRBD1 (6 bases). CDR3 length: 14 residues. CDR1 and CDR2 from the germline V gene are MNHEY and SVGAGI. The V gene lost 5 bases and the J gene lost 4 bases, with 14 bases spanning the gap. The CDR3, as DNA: TGTGCCAGCAGTCCCCTAAGGGGGTTCTATGGCTACACCTTC. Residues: CASSPLRGFYGYTF.

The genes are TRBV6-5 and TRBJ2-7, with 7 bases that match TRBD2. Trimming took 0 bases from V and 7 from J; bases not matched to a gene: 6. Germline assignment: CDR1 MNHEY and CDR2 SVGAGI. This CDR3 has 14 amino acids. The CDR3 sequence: CASSYSAGAGEQYF. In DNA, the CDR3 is TGTGCCAGCAGTTACTCGGCGGGAGCGGGTGAGCAGTACTTC.

CDR3 region: CASSMVASYEQYF. In nucleotides, the CDR3 is TGTGCCAGTAGTATGGTGGCCTCCTACGAGCAGTACTTC. The rearrangement joins TRBV19 to TRBJ2-7; D not certain. CDR1 is LNHDA and CDR2 is SQIVND in the germline V gene (reference sequence). Trimming took 3 bases from V and 0 from J, leaving 6 bases between them. The CDR3 covers 13 residues.

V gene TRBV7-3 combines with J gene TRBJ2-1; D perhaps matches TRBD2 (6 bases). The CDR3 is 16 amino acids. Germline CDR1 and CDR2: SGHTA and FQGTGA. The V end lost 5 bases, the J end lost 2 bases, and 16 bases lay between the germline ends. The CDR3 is CASSAYSGVPYNEQFF. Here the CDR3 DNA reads TGTGCCAGCAGCGCCTATAGCGGAGTCCCCTACAATGAGCAGTTCTTC. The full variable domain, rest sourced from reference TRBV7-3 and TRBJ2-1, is GAGVSQTPSNKVTEKGKYVELRCDPISGHTALYWYRQSLGQGPEFLIYFQGTGAADDSGLPNDRFFAVRPEGSVSTLKIQRTERGDSAVYLCASSAYSGVPYNEQFFGPGTRLTVL.

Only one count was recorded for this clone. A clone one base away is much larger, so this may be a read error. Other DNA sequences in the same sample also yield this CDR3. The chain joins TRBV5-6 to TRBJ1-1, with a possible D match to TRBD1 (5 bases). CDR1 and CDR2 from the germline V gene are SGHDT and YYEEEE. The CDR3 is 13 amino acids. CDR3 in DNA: TGTGCCAGCAGCTGGGGGACTCCCACTGAAGCCTTCTTT. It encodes CASSWGTPTEAFF.

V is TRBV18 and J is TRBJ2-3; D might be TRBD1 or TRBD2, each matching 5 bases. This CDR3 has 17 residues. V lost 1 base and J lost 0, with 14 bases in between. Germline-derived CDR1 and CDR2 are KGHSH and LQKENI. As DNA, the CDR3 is TGTGCCAGCTCACCACGTCAGGGAGCCCACAGCACAGATACGCAGTATTTT. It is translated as CASSPRQGAHSTDTQYF.

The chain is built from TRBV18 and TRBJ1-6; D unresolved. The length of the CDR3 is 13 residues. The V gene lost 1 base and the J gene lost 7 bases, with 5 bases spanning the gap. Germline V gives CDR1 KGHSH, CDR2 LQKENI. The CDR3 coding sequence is TGTGCCAGCTCACCACAGCCAAATTCACCCCTCCACTTT. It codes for CASSPQPNSPLHF.

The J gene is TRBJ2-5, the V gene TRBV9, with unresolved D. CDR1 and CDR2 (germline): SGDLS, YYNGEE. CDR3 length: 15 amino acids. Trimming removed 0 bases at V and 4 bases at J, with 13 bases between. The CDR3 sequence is CASSVEISSGETQYF. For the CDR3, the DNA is TGTGCCAGCAGCGTAGAAATCAGTTCGGGAGAGACCCAGTACTTC.

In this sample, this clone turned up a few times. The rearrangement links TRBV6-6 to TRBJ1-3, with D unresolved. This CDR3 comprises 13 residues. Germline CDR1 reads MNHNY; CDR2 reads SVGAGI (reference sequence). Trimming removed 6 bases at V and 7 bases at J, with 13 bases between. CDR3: CASSPGQHNTIYF. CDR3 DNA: TGTGCCAGCAGCCCGGGCCAACACAACACCATATATTTT.

The CDR3, as DNA: TGTGCCAGCAGTGGGGACAGGGATGGCTACACCTTC. This sequence encodes CASSGDRDGYTF. This rearrangement joins TRBV2 to TRBJ1-2; 9 nucleotides align to TRBD1. The CDR3 totals 12 residues. Per the germline V gene, CDR1 is SNHLY and CDR2 is FYNNEI. J was trimmed by 6 bases and V by 4 bases; bases with no gene match: 0.